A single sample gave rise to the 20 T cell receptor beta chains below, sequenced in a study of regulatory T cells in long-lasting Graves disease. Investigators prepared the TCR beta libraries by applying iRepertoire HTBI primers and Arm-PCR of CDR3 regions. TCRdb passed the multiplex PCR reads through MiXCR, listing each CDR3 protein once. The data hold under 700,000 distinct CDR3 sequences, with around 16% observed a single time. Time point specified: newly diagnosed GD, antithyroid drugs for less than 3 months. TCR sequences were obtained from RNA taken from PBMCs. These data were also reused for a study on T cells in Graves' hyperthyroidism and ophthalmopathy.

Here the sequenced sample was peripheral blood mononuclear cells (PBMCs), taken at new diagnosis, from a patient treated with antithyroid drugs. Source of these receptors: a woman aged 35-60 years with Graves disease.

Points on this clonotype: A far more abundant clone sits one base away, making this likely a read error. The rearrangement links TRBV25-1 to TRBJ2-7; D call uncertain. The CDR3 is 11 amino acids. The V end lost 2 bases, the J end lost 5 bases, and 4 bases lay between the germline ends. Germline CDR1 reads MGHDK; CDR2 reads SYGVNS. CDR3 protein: CASSEGHEQYF. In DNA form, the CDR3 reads TGTGCCAGCAGTGAAGGCCACGAGCAGTACTTC.

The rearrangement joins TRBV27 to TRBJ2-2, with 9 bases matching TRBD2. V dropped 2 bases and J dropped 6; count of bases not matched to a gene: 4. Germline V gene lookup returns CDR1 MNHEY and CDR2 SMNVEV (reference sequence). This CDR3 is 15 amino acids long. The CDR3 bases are TGTGCCAGCAGTTTAGCGGGGGGGCTTCCCGGGGAGCTGTTTTTT. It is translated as CASSLAGGLPGELFF.

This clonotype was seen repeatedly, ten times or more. DNA of the CDR3: TGTGCCAGCAGCCGTGGACAGGGGGGGACCGGGGAGCTGTTTTTT. Its translation: CASSRGQGGTGELFF. The rearrangement uses TRBV7-8 and TRBJ2-2; 10 positions agree with TRBD1. This CDR3 comprises 15 residues. Germline values: CDR1 SGHVS, CDR2 FQNEAQ. Trimming at V came to 5 bases and at J to 5 bases, leaving 5 bases not matched to a gene.

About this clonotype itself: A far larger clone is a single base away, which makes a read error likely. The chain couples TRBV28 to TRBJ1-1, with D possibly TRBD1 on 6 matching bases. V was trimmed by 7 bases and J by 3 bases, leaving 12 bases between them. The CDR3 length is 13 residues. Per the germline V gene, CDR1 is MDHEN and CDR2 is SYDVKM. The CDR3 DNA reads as TGTGCCAGCAACTTGTACAGGGACACTGAAGCTTTCTTT. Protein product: CASNLYRDTEAFF.

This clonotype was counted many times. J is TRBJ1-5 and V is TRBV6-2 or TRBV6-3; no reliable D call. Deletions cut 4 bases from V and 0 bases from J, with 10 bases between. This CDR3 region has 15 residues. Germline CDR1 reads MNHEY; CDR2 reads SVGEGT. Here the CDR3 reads CASSSGRISNQPQHF. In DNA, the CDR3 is TGTGCCAGCAGTTCAGGACGGATTAGCAATCAGCCCCAGCATTTT.

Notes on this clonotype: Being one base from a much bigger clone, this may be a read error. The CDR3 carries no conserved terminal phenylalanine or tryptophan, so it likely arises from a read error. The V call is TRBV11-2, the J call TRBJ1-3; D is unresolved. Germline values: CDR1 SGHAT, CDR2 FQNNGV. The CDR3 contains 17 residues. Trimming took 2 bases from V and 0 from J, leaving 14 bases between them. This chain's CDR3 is CASSLNGLRGSGNTIYL. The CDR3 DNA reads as TGTGCCAGCAGCTTAAATGGTCTCAGAGGCTCTGGAAACACCATATATCTT.

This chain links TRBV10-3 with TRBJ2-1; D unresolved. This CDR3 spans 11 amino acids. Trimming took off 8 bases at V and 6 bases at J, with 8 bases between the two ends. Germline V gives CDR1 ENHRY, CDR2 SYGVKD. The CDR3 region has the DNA TGTGCCATCGGGTCTTTCAATGAGCAGTTCTTC. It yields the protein CAIGSFNEQFF.

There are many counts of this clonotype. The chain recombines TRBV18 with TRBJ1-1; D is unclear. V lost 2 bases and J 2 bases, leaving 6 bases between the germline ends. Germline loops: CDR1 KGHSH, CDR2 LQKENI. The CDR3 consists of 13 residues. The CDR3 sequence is CASSPIENTEAFF. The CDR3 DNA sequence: TGTGCCAGCTCACCAATTGAAAACACTGAAGCTTTCTTT. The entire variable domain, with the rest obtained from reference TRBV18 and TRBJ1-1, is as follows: NAGVMQNPRHLVRRRGQEARLRCSPMKGHSHVYWYRQLPEEGLKFMVYLQKENIIDESGMPKERFSAEFPKEGPSILRIQQVVRGDSAAYFCASSPIENTEAFFGQGTRLTVV.

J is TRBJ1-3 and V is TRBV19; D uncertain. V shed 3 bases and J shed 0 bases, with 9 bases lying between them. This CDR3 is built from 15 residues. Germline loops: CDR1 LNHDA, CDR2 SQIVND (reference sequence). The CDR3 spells CASSILSHSGNTIYF. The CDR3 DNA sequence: TGTGCCAGTAGTATCCTCAGTCACTCTGGAAACACCATATATTTT.

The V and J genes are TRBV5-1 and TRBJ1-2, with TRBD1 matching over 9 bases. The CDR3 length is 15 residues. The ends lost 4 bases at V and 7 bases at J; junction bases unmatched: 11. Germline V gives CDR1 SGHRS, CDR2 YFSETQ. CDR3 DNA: TGCGCCAGCAGCCTTACCATCACGACAGGGGGTGGCTACACCTTC. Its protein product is CASSLTITTGGGYTF.

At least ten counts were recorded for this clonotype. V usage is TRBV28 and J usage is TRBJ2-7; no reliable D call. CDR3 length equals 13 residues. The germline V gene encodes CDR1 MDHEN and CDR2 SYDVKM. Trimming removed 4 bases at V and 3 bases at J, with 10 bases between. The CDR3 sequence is CASSSPPIYEQYF. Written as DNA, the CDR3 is TGTGCCAGCAGTTCCCCACCCATCTACGAGCAGTACTTC.

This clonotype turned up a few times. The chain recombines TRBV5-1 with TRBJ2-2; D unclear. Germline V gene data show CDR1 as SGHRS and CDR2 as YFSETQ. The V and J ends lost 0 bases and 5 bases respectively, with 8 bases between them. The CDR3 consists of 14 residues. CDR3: CASSLELGTGELFF. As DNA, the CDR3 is TGCGCCAGCAGCTTGGAACTCGGGACCGGGGAGCTGTTTTTT.

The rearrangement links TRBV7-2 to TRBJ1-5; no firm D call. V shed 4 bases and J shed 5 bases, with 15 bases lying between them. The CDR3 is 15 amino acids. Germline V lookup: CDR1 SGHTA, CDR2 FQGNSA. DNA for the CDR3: TGTGCCAGCAGCTCGGCCGGACTTCTTCATCAGCCCCAGCATTTT. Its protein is CASSSAGLLHQPQHF.

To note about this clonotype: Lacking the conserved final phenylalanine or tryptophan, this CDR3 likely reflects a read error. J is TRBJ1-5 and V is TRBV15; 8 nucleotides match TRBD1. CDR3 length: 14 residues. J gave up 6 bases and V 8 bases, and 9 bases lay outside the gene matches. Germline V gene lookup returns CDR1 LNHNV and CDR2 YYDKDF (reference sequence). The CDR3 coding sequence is TGTGCCACCTCTCCAGACAGGGGAGGTCAGCCCCAGCATCTT. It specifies CATSPDRGGQPQHL.

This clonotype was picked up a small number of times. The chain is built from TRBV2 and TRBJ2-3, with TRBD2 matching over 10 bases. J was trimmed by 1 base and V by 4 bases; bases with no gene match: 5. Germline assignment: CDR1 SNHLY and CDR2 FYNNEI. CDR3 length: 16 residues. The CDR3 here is CASSVSGGVGTDTQYF. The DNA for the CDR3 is TGTGCCAGCAGTGTGAGCGGGGGGGTCGGCACAGATACGCAGTATTTT. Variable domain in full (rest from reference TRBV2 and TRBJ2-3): EPEVTQTPSHQVTQMGQEVILRCVPISNHLYFYWYRQILGQKVEFLVSFYNNEISEKSEIFDDQFSVERPDGSNFTLKIRSTKLEDSAMYFCASSVSGGVGTDTQYFGPGTRLTVL.

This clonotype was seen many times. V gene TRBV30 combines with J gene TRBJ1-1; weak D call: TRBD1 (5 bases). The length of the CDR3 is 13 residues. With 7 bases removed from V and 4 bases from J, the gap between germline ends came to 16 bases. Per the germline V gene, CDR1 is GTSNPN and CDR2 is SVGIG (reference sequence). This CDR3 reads CAFLSFRGTEAFF. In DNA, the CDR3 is TGTGCCTTCTTGTCCTTTAGGGGCACTGAAGCTTTCTTT. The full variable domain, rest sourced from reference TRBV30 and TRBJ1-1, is SQTIHQWPATLVQPVGSPLSLECTVEGTSNPNLYWYRQAAGRGLQLLFYSVGIGQISSEVPQNLSASRPQDRQFILSSKKLLLSDSGFYLCAFLSFRGTEAFFGQGTRLTVV.

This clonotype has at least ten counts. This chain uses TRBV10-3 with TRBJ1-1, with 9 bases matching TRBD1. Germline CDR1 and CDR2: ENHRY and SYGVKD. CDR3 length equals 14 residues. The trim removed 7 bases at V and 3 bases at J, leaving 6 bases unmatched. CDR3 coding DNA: TGTGCCATCATTTCCGACAGGGGGGACACTGAAGCTTTCTTT. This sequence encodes CAIISDRGDTEAFF.

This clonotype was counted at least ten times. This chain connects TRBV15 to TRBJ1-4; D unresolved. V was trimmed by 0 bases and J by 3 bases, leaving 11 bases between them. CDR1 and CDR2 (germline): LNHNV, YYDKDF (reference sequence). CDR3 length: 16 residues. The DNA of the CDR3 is TGTGCCACCAGCAGAGAACCTGGGGTGGCTAATGAAAAACTGTTTTTT. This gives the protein CATSREPGVANEKLFF.

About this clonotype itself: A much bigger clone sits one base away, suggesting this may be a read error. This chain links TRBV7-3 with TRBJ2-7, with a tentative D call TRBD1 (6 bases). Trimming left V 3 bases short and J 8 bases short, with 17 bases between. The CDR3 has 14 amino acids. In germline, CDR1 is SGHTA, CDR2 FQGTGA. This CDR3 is CASSLIQGMNKQYF. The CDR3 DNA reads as TGTGCCAGCAGCTTGATCCAGGGGATGAACAAGCAGTACTTC.

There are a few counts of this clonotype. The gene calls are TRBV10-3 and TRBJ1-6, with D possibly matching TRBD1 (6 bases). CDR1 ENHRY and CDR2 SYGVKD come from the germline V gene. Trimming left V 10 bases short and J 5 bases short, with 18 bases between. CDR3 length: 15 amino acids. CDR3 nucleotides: TGTGCCACTAAGGCAGCAGGGGAGGATAATTCACCCCTCCACTTT. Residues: CATKAAGEDNSPLHF.